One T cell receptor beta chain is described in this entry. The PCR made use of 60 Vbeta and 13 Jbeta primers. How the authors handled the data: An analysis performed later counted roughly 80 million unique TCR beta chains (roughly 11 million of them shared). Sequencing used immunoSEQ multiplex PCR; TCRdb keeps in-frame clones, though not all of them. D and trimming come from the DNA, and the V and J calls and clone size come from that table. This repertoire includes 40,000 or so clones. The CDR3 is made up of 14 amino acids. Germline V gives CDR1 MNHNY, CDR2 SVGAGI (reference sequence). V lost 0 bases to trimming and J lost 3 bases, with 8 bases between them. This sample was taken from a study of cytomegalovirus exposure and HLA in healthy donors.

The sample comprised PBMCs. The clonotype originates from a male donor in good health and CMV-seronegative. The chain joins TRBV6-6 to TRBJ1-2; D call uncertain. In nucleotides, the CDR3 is TGTGCCAGCAGTTACTCGATAGTGGACTATGGCTACACCTTC. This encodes CASSYSIVDYGYTF.